This T cell receptor beta chain was sequenced in a study of a mutant IDH1 vaccine in newly diagnosed glioma. Clones were sequenced by immunoSEQ multiplex PCR, and TCRdb holds only the in-frame ones, with some missing. Among roughly 32,000 clones listed, around 80% were seen once. Germline-derived CDR1 and CDR2 are SGHRS and YFSETQ. Trimming cost V 3 bases and J 5 bases, with 9 bases left between them. The CDR3 loop spans 12 amino acids. On this clone: Its antigen is unknown.

The sample's time point: week 35, safety follow-up. Every vaccine dose comprised 300 ug of mutant IDH1 20-mer peptide plus topical imiquimod. Sample: PBMCs, taken from a glioma patient whose treatment included an IDH1 peptide vaccine. This sequence joins TRBV5-1 and TRBJ2-7, with D tentatively TRBD1 (5 bases). The receptor was derived from a middle-aged man with glioma. Some clones in this sample may be carry-over from other donors' samples. DNA of the CDR3: TGCGCCAGCAGCTCCGGACACCACGAGCAGTACTTC. This codes for CASSSGHHEQYF.